The following is a T cell receptor (beta chain) sequence with its context. A junction end diverges from the germline sequence, so it may reflect a read error. The data originate from a study of blood T cell repertoires in COVID-19. Study at large: Material from acute and convalescent COVID-19 was sourced from the United States, Italy and Spain. PBMCs, B-cell-depleted T cells, or T cells provided the cDNA or gDNA that made up the material.

Per the original methods: The authors estimated nucleated cell counts from reference gene primer amplification. Clones were sequenced by immunoSEQ multiplex PCR, and TCRdb holds only the in-frame ones, with some missing. V and J calls and clone size are as listed in that table; D and trimming were resolved from the DNA. This table holds about 64,000 clones, approximately 78% found once. CDR3 size: 16 residues. Germline V gene data show CDR1 as MNHNY and CDR2 as SVGAGI (reference sequence). This TCR was sampled from a man older than 75 with acute or convalescent COVID-19. Sequenced: peripheral blood. The rearrangement links TRBV6-6 to TRBJ1-1; no reliable D call. The chain's CDR3 is CASSNSLSPGGTEAFF. CDR3 DNA sequence: TGTGCCAGCAGTAACTCCCTTAGCCCCGGTGGGACTGAAGCTTTCTTT.